This TCR beta chain is drawn from a study of shared clonotypes between healthy human individuals. Study-wide background: Three plates were used per donor for CD4 naive, three for CD4 memory, two for CD8 naive and one for CD8 memory.

Generated by immunoSEQ multiplex PCR, the TCRdb table keeps only in-frame clones and is missing some. The top ten hold approximately 1.7% of the sample, which has about 710,000 clones, 72% seen once. Germline loops: CDR1 MNHEY, CDR2 SVGAGI. The J segment lost 5 bases and the V segment lost 11 bases, leaving 10 bases of the junction unmatched. This CDR3 region has 13 residues. In the CD4+ fraction, cells were divided into CD45RA+ naive and CD45RA-negative memory subsets. The chain uses TRBV6-5 and TRBJ1-1; 8 nucleotides align to TRBD1. Input material: memory CD4+ T cells sorted from blood. Subset denoted: CD45RA-negative fraction. This clonotype was sampled from a woman in her 30s in good health. This CDR3 is CAVQGGVGTEAFF. CDR3 in DNA: TGTGCCGTACAGGGGGGAGTAGGTACTGAAGCTTTCTTT.